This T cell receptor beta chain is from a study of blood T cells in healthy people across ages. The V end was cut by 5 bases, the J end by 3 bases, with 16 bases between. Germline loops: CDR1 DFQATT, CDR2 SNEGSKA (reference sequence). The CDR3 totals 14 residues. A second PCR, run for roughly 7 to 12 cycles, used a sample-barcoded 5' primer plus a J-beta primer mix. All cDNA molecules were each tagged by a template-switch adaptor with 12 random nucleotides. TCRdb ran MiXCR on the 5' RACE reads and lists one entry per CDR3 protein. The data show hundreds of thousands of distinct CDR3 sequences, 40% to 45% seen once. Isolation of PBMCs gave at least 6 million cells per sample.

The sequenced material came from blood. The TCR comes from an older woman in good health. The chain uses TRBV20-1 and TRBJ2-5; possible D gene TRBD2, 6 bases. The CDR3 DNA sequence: TGCAGTGCTGCCCGGGCTAGCGCAGAAGAGACCCAGTACTTC. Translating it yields CSAARASAEETQYF.